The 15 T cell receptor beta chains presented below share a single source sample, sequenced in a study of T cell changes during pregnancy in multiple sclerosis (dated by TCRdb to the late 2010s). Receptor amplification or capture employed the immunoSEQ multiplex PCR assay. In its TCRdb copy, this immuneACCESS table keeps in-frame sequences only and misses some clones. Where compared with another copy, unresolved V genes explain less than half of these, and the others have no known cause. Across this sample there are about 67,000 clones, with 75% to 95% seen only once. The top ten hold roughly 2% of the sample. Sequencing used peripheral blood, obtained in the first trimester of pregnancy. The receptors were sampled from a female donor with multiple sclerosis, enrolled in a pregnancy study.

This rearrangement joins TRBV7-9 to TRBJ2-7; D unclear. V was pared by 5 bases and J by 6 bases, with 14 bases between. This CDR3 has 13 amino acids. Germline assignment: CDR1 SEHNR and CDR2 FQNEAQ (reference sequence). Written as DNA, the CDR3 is TGTGCCAGCAGCCTGGGCCCCCAGAGCGAGCAGTACTTC. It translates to CASSLGPQSEQYF. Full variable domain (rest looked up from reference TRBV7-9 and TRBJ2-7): DTGVSQNPRHKITKRGQNVTFRCDPISEHNRLYWYRQTLGQGPEFLTYFQNEAQLEKSRLLSDRFSAERPKGSFSTLEIQRTEQGDSAMYLCASSLGPQSEQYFGPGTRLTVT.

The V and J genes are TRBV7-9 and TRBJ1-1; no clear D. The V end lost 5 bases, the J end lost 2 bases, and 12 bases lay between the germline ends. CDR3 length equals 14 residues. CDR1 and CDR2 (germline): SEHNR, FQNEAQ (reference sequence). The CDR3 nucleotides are TGTGCCAGCAGCACCGGGTCGCTCAACACTGAAGCTTTCTTT. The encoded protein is CASSTGSLNTEAFF.

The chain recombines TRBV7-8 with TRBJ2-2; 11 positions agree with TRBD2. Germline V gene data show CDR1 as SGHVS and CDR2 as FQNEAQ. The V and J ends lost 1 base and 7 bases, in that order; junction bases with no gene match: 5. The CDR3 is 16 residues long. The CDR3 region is CASSLGGLAVVGELFF. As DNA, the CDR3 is TGTGCCAGCAGCTTAGGGGGACTAGCGGTAGTCGGGGAGCTGTTTTTT.

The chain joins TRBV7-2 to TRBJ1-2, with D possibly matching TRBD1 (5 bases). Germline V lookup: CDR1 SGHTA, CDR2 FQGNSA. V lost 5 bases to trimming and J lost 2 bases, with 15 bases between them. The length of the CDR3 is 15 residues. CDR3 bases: TGTGCCAGCAGCCCTCGGGAGGGGCGGAACTATGGCTACACCTTC. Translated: CASSPREGRNYGYTF.

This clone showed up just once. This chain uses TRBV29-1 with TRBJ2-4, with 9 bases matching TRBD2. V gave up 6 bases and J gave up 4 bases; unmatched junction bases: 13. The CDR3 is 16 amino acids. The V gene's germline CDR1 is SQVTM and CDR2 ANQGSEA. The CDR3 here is CSVTKTSGKVKNIQYF. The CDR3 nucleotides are TGCAGCGTCACCAAGACTAGCGGCAAAGTTAAAAACATTCAGTACTTC. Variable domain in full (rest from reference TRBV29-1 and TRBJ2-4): SAVISQKPSRDICQRGTSLTIQCQVDSQVTMMFWYRQQPGQSLTLIATANQGSEATYESGFVIDKFPISRPNLTFSTLTVSNMSPEDSSIYLCSVTKTSGKVKNIQYFGAGTRLSVL.

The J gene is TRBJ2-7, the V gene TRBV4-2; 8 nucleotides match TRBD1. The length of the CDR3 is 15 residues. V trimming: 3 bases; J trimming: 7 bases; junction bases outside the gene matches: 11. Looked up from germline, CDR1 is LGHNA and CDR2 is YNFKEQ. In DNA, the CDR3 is TGTGCCAGCAGCCACCCCGGACAGGGATCAGGGGAGCAGTACTTC. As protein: CASSHPGQGSGEQYF.

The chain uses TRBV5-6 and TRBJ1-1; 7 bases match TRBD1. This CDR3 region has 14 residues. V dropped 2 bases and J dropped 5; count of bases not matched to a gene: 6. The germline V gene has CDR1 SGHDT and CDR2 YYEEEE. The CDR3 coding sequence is TGTGCCAGCAGCTTCGGGACAGCCCATACTGAAGCTTTCTTT. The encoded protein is CASSFGTAHTEAFF.

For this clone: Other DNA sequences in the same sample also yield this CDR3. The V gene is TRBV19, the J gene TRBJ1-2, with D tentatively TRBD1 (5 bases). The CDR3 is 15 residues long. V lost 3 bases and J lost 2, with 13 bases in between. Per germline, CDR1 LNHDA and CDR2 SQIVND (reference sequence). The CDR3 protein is CASSISGLSNYGYTF. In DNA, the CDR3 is TGTGCCAGTAGTATTTCAGGGTTGTCAAACTATGGCTACACCTTC.

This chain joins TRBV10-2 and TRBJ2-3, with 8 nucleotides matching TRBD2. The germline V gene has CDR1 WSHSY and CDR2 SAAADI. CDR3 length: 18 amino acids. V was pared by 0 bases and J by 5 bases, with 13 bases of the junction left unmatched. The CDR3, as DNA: TGCGCCAGCAGTGAGTCCCGGGGGGGACTAGGGTTGAGAGATACGCAGTATTTT. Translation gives CASSESRGGLGLRDTQYF.

The CDR3 region is CASSLGLASASYEQYF. For the CDR3, the DNA is TGTGCCAGCAGTTTGGGCCTGGCCTCGGCCTCGTACGAGCAGTACTTC. V and J are TRBV6-6 and TRBJ2-7; D gene ambiguous. The CDR3 spans 16 residues. Trimming took off 4 bases at V and 4 bases at J, with 20 bases between the two ends. Germline V lookup: CDR1 MNHNY, CDR2 SVGAGI (reference sequence).

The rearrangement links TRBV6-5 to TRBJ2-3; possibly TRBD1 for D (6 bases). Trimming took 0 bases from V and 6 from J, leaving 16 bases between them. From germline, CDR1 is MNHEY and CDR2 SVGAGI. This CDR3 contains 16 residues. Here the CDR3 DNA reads TGTGCCAGCAGTTACTCGGGGACACCGAGCAGGGATACGCAGTATTTT. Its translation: CASSYSGTPSRDTQYF.

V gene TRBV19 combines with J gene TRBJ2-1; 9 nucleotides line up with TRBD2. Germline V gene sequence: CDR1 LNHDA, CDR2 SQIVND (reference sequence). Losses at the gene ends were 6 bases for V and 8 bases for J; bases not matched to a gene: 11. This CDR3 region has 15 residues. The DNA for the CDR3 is TGTGCCAGTAGGGAGGTGGCTAGCGGGAACGATGAGCAGTTCTTC. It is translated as CASREVASGNDEQFF.

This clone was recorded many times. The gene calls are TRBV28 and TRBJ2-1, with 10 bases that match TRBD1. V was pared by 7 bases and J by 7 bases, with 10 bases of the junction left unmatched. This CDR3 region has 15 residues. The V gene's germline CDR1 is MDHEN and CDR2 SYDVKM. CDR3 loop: CASKTGTGESNEQFF. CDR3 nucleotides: TGTGCCAGCAAGACCGGGACAGGGGAGTCGAATGAGCAGTTCTTC.

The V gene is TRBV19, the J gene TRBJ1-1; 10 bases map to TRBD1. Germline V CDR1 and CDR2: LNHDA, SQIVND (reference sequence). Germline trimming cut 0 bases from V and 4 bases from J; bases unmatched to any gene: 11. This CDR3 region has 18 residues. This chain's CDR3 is CASSIDGAPGQGTTEAFF. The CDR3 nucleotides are TGTGCCAGTAGTATAGATGGGGCACCGGGACAGGGGACCACTGAAGCTTTCTTT.

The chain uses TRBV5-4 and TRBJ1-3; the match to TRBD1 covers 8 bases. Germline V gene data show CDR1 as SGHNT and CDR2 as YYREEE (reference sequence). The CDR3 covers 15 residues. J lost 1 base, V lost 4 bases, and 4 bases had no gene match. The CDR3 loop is CASSPDRASGNTIYF. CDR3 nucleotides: TGTGCCAGCAGCCCGGACAGGGCTTCTGGAAACACCATATATTTT. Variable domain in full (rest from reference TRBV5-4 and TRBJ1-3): ETGVTQSPTHLIKTRGQQVTLRCSSQSGHNTVSWYQQALGQGPQFIFQYYREEENGRGNFPPRFSGLQFPNYSSELNVNALELDDSALYLCASSPDRASGNTIYFGEGSWLTVV.